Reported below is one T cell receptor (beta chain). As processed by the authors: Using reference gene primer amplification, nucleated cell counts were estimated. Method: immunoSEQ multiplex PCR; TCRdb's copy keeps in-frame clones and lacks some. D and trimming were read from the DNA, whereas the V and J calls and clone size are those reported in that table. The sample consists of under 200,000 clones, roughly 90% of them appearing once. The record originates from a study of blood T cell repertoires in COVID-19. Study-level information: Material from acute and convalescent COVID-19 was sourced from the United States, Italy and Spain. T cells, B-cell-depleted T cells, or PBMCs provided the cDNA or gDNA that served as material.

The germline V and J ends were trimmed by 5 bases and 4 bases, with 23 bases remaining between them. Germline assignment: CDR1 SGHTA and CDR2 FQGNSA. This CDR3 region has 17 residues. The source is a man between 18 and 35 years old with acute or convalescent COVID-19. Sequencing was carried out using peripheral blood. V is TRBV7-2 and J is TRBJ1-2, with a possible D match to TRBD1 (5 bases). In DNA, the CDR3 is TGTGCCAGCAGCCCAGCGAGGTGGGGGGATAAAGGCTATGGCTACACCTTC. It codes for CASSPARWGDKGYGYTF.